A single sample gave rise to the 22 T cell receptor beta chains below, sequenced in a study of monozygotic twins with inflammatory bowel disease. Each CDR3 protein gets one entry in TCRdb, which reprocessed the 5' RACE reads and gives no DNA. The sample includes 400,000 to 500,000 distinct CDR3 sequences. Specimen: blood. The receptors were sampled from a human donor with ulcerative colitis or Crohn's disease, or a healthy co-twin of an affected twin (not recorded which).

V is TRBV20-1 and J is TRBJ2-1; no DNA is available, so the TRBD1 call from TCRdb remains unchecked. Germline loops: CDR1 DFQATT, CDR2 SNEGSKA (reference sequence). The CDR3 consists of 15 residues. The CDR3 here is CSARPPGRPYNEQFF.

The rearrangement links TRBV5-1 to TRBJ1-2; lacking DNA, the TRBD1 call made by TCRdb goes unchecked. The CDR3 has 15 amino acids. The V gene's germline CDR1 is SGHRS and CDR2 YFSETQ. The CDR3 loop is CASSLDGTYGYGYTF.

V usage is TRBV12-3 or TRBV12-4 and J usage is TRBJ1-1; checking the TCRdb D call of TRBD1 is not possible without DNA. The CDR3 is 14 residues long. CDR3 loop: CASSLREGYAEAFF.

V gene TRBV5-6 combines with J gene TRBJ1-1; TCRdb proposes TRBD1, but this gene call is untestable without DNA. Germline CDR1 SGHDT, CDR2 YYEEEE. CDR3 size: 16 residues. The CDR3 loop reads CASSLGGQGLNTEAFF.

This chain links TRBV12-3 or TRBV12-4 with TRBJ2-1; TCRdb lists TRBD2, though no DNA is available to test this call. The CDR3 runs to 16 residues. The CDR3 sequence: CASSPRTSGGPNEQFF.

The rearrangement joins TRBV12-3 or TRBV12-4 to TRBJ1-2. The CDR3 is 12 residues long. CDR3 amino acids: CASSKRGYGYTF.

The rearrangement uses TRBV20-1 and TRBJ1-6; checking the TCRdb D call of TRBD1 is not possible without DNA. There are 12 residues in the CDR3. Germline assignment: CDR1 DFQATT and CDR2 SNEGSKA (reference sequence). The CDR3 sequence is CSPGQSDSPLHF.

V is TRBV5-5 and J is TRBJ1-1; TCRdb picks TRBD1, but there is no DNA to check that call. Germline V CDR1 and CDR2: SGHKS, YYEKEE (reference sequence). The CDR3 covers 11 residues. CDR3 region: CASSRDIEAFF.

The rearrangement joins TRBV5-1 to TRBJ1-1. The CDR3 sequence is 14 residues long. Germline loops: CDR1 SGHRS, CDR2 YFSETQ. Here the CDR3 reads CASSLQVPNTEAFF.

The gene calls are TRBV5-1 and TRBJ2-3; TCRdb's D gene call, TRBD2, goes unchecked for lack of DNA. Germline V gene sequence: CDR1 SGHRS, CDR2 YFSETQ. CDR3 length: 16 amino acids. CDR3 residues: CASSLWAFGGTDTQYF.

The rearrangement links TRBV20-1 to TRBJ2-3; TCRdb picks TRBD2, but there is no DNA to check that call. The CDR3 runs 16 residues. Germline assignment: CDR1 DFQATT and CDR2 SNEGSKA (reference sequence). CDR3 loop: CSARPEARASTDTQYF.

CDR3 region: CASSLGGRPGQFF. V gene TRBV7-2 combines with J gene TRBJ2-1; TCRdb designates TRBD1, a call that cannot be tested without DNA. Germline V gene data show CDR1 as SGHTA and CDR2 as FQGNSA. The CDR3 spans 13 residues.

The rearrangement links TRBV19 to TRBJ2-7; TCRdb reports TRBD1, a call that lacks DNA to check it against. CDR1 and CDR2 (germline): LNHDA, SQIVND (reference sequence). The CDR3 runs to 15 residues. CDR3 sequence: CASSTFHDPAAVQYF. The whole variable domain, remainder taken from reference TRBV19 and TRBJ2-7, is DGGITQSPKYLFRKEGQNVTLSCEQNLNHDAMYWYRQDPGQGLRLIYYSQIVNDFQKGDIAEGYSVSREKKESFPLTVTSAQKNPTAFYLCASSTFHDPAAVQYFGPGTRLTVT.

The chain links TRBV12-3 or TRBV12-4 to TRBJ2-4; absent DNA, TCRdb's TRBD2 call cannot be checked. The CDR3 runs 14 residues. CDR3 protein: CASSPLAGGNIQYF.

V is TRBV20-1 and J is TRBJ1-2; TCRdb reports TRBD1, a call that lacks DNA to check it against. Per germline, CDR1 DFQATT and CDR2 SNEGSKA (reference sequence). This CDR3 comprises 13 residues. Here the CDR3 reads CGETSMGAYGYTF.

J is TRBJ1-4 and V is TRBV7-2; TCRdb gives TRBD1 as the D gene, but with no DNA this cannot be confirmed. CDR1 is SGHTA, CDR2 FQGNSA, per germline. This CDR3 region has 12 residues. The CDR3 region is CASSKGGGKLFF.

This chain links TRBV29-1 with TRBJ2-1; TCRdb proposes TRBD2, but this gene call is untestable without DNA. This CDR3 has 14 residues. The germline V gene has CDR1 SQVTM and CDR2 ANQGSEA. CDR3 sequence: CSARLAGAAHEQFF.

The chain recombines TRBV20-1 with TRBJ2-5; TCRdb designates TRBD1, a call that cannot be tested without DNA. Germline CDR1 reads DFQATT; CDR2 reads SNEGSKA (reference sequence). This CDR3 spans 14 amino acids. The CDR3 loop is CSARSGQGQETQYF.

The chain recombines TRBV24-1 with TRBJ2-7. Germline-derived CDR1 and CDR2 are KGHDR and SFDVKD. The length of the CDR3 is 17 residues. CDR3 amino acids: CATSDLLYLESSYEQYF.

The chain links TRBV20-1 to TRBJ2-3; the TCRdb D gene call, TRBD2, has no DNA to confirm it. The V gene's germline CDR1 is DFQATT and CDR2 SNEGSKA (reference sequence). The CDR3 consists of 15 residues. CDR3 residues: CSARDLAGVSDTQYF.

The CDR3 sequence is CASFASGTGELFF. The chain employs TRBV5-1 and TRBJ2-2; lacking DNA, the TRBD2 call made by TCRdb goes unchecked. CDR3 length: 13 residues. The V gene's germline CDR1 is SGHRS and CDR2 YFSETQ.

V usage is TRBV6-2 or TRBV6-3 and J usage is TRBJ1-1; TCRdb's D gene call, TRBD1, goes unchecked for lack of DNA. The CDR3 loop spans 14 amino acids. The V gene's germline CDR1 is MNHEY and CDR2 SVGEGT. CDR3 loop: CASSKGQMNTEAFF.